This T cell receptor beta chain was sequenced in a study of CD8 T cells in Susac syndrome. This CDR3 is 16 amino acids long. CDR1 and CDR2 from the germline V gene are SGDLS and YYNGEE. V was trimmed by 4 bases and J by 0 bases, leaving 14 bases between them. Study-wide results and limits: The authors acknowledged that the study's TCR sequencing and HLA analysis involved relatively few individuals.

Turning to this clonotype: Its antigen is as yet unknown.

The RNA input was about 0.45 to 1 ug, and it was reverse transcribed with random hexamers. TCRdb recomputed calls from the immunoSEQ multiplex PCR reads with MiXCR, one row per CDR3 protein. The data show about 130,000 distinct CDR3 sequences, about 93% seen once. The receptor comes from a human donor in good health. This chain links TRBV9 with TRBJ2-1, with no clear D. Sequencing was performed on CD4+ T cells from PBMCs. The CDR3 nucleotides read TGTGCCAGCAGCCCGCGCGCGTTAAGCTCCTACAATGAGCAGTTCTTC. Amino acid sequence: CASSPRALSSYNEQFF.